This T cell receptor beta chain came from a study of T-cell memory formation after mild COVID-19. Study details: In these data, TCR clusters were largely donor specific.

This clonotype has only a few counts. What it binds is not known. Study-level results: Second-wave clones peaking on day 37 lacked confirmed SARS-CoV-2 specificity. Some SARS-CoV-2-responding clones were already detected in memory before infection.

CDR3 length equals 15 residues. V was pared by 0 bases and J by 3 bases, with 12 bases between. Looked up from germline, CDR1 is SGHTA and CDR2 is FQGNSA. Each CDR3 protein gets one entry after TCRdb re-called the 5' RACE reads with MiXCR. The sample contains around 300,000 distinct CDR3 sequences, over 10% of which appear only once. This clonotype was obtained from a man between 18 and 29 years old who had mild COVID-19 (a few samples of this study predate the infection). Cell type and time point are not known. V and J are TRBV7-2 and TRBJ2-7; either TRBD1 or TRBD2 may supply D (6 bases each). Input material: PBMCs or a T cell subset sorted from them (not recorded which). DNA for the CDR3: TGTGCCAGCAGCTTAGCCCCAGGGGAGGTCTACGAGCAGTACTTC. Its translation is CASSLAPGEVYEQYF. The full variable domain, in which reference TRBV7-2 and TRBJ2-7 provide the parts outside the CDR3, is GAGVSQSPSNKVTEKGKDVELRCDPISGHTALYWYRQSLGQGLEFLIYFQGNSAPDKSGLPSDRFSAERTGGSVSTLTIQRTQQEDSAVYLCASSLAPGEVYEQYFGPGTRLTVT.